This entry concerns a single T cell receptor beta chain. Trimming took off 2 bases at V and 4 bases at J, with 11 bases between the two ends. Germline V CDR1 and CDR2: MNHEY, SVGAGI. The CDR3 has 14 residues. These data belong to a study of blood T cell repertoires in COVID-19. Overall study context: Acute and convalescent COVID-19 samples came from the United States, Italy and Spain. Sources were T cells, B-cell-depleted T cells, or PBMCs; the material itself was cDNA or gDNA.

As originally analysed: Researchers report that nucleated cell counts were estimated from reference gene primer amplification. The table came from immunoSEQ multiplex PCR; TCRdb's copy has only in-frame clones and leaves some out. V and J calls and clone size are as listed in that table; D and trimming were resolved from the DNA. The data show some 120,000 clones, roughly 90% seen once. The origin of this receptor is a human donor with acute or convalescent COVID-19. The donor label of this sample is uncertain. This chain joins TRBV6-5 and TRBJ1-1, with D possibly being TRBD1 (6 bases). Sequenced material: peripheral blood. DNA for the CDR3: TGTGCCAGCAGTTACGAGGTAGGGGGCACTGAAGCTTTCTTT. Translated: CASSYEVGGTEAFF.